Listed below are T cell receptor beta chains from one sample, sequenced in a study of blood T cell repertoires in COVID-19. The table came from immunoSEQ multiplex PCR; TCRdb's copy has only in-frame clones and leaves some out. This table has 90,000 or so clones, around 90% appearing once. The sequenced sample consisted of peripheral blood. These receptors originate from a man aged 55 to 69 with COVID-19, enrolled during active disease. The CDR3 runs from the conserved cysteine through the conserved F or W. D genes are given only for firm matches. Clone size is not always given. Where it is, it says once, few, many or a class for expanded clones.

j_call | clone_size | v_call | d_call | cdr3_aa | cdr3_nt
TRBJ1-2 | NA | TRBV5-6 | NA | CASSLLGEVGYGYTF | TGTGCCAGCAGCTTGCTGGGGGAGGTAGGCTATGGCTACACCTTC
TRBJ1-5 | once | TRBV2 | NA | CASSETAQPQHF | TGTGCCAGCAGTGAGACAGCCCAGCCCCAGCATTTT
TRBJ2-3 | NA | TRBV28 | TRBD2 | CASSFPKTLLAGGRGDTQYF | TGTGCCAGCAGTTTCCCAAAAACCCTTCTAGCGGGAGGGCGAGGTGATACGCAGTATTTT
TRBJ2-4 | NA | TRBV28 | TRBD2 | CASSPPGLQNIQYF | TGTGCCAGCAGTCCTCCGGGACTACAAAACATTCAGTACTTC
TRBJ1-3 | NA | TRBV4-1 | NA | CASSQGADRGNTIYF | TGCGCCAGCAGCCAAGGGGCCGACCGTGGAAACACCATATATTTT
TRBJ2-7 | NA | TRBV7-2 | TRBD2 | CASNPDGGNYEQYF | TGTGCCAGCAACCCAGACGGGGGGAACTACGAGCAGTACTTC
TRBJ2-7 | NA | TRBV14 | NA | CASSRLGQNYEQYF | TGTGCCAGCAGCCGTCTCGGACAGAACTACGAGCAGTACTTC
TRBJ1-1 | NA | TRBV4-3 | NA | CASSQAAAQLTEAFF | TGCGCCAGCAGCCAAGCTGCGGCCCAATTGACTGAAGCTTTCTTT
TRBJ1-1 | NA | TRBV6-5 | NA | CASSLRREGEAFF | TGTGCCAGCAGTCTGAGACGCGAGGGTGAAGCTTTCTTT
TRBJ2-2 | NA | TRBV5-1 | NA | CASSLEIQGSGGELFF | TGCGCCAGCAGCTTGGAGATACAGGGAAGTGGCGGGGAGCTGTTTTTT
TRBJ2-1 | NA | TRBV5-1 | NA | CASSLGTDNEQFF | TGCGCCAGCAGCTTGGGGACAGACAATGAGCAGTTCTTC
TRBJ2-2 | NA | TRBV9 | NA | CASSVNPGTGELFF | TGTGCCAGCAGCGTCAACCCGGGAACCGGGGAGCTGTTTTTT
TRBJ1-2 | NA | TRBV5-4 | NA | CASSRTANYGYTF | TGTGCCAGCAGCAGGACAGCTAACTATGGCTACACCTTC
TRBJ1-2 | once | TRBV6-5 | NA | CASRTTVPGYTF | TGTGCCAGCAGAACGACAGTCCCTGGCTACACCTTC
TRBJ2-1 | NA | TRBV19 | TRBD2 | CASSPGTSGKFRVEQFF | TGTGCCAGTAGTCCCGGGACTAGCGGGAAGTTTAGGGTTGAGCAGTTCTTC
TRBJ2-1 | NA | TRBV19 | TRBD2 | CASSTPGAGGSNEQFF | TGTGCCAGTAGTACTCCCGGGGCGGGAGGCTCGAATGAGCAGTTCTTC
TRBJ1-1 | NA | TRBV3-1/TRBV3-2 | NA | CASSQNRALNTEAFF | TGTGCCAGCAGCCAAAACAGGGCGTTGAACACTGAAGCTTTCTTT
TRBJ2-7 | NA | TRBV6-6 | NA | CASGDNREAEQYF | TGTGCCAGCGGGGACAACCGGGAGGCCGAGCAGTACTTC
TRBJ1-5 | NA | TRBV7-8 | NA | CASSPPFTGSDGNQPQHF | TGTGCCAGCAGCCCCCCCTTCACAGGGTCCGATGGCAATCAGCCCCAGCATTTT
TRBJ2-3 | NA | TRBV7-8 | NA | CASSLVSGADTDTQYF | TGTGCCAGCAGCTTAGTGTCAGGGGCCGACACAGATACGCAGTATTTT
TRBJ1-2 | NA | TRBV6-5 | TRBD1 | CASSKTGGQIYGYTF | TGTGCCAGCAGTAAGACAGGGGGCCAGATCTATGGCTACACCTTC
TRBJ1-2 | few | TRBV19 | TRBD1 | CASMTGRYGYTF | TGTGCCAGTATGACAGGGAGATATGGCTACACCTTC
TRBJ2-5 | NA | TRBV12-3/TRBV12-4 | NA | CASSLSGETQYF | TGTGCCAGCAGTTTATCGGGAGAGACCCAGTACTTC
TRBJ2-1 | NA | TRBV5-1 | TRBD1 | CASYSGTGEFFEQFF | TGCGCCAGCTACTCCGGGACAGGGGAGTTTTTTGAGCAGTTCTTC
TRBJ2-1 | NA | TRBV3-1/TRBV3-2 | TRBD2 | CASSLSGSSYNEQFF | TGTGCCAGCAGCCTTAGCGGGAGCTCCTACAATGAGCAGTTCTTC
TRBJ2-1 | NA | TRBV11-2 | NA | CASSPGYPLGEQFF | TGTGCCAGCAGCCCGGGGTACCCTTTAGGAGAGCAGTTCTTC
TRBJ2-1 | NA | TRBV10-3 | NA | CAIRGGLDNNEQFF | TGTGCCATCAGGGGAGGTCTGGATAACAATGAGCAGTTCTTC
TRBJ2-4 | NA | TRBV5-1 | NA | CASSLGLAKNIQYF | TGCGCCAGCAGCTTGGGACTAGCCAAAAACATTCAGTACTTC
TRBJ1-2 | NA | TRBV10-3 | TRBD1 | CAISDDRGTGAFGYTF | TGTGCCATCAGTGACGATAGGGGGACAGGGGCTTTCGGCTACACCTTC
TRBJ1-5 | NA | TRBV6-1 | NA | CASSEAATLLQPQHF | TGTGCCAGCAGTGAAGCAGCGACTCTTCTTCAGCCCCAGCATTTT
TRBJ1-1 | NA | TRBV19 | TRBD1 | CASSIQGGGTEAFF | TGTGCCAGTAGTATACAGGGGGGAGGAACTGAAGCTTTCTTT
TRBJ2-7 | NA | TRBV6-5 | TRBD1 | CASSYPGTGVYEQYF | TGTGCCAGCAGTTACCCCGGGACAGGGGTCTACGAGCAGTACTTC
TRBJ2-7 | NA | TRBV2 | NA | CASSEMGRGEQYF | TGTGCCAGCAGTGAAATGGGGAGAGGGGAGCAGTACTTC
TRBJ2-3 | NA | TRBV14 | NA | CASSQGQSTDTQYF | TGTGCCAGCAGCCAAGGTCAGAGCACAGATACGCAGTATTTT
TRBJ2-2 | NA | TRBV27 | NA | CATSGGAANTGELFF | TGTGCCACCTCTGGGGGCGCCGCGAACACCGGGGAGCTGTTTTTT
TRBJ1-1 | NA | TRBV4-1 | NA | CASSQERDTMNTEAFF | TGCGCCAGCAGCCAAGAAAGGGACACTATGAACACTGAAGCTTTCTTT
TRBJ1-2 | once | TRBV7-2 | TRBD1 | CASSLTGADYGYTF | TGTGCCAGCAGCTTAACAGGGGCCGACTATGGCTACACCTTC
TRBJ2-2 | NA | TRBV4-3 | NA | CASSQIADTGELFF | TGCGCCAGCAGCCAGATAGCAGACACCGGGGAGCTGTTTTTT
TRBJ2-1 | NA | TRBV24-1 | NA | CATSEGAVGSEQFF | TGTGCCACCAGTGAGGGGGCCGTTGGTTCGGAGCAGTTCTTC
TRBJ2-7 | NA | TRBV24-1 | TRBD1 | CATSITGVEQYF | TGTGCCACCAGTATAACAGGGGTAGAGCAGTACTTC
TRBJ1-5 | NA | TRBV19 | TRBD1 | CASNPGQVGQPQHF | TGTGCCAGTAACCCGGGACAGGTAGGTCAGCCCCAGCATTTT
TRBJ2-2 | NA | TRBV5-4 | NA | CASSPGGQNTGELFF | TGTGCCAGCAGCCCAGGGGGGCAGAACACCGGGGAGCTGTTTTTT
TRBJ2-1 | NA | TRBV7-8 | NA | CASSPSTLSSYNEQFF | TGTGCCAGCAGCCCCTCGACTCTTAGCTCCTACAATGAGCAGTTCTTC
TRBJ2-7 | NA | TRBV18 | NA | CASSPNSYEQYF | TGTGCCAGCTCACCAAACAGTTACGAGCAGTACTTC
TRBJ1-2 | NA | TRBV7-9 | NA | CASSLTRDRSYTF | TGTGCCAGCAGCCTGACCCGGGATCGAAGCTACACCTTC
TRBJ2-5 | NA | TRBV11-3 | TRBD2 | CASSLEVGGPDETQYF | TGTGCCAGCAGCTTAGAGGTGGGAGGGCCCGATGAGACCCAGTACTTC
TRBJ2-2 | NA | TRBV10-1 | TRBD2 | CASSEELAGTGELFF | TGCGCCAGCAGTGAAGAACTAGCGGGCACCGGGGAGCTGTTTTTT
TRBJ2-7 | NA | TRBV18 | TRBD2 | CASSPRAGNYEQYF | TGTGCCAGCTCACCGCGAGCGGGAAACTACGAGCAGTACTTC
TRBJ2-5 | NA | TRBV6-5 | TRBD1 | CASSLSGTEETQYF | TGTGCCAGCAGTCTATCCGGGACAGAAGAGACCCAGTACTTC
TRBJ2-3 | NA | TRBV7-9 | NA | CASSLASGLATDTQYF | TGTGCCAGCAGCTTAGCTTCTGGTCTAGCGACAGATACGCAGTATTTT